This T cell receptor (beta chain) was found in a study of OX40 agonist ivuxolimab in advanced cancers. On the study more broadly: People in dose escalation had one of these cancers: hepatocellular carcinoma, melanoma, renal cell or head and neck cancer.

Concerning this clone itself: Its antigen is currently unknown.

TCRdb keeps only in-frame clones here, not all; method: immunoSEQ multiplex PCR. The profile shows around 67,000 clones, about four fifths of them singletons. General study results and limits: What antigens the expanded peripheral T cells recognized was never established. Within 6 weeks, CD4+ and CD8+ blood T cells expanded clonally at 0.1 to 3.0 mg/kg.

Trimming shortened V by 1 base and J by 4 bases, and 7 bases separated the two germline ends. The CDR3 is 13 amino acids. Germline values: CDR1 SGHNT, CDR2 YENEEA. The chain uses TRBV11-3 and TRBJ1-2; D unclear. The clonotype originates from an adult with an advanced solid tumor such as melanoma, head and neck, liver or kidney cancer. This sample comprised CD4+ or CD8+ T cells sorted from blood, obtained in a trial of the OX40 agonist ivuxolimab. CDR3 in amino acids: CASSLGTIYGYTF. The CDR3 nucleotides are TGTGCCAGCAGCTTAGGGACCATCTATGGCTACACCTTC.